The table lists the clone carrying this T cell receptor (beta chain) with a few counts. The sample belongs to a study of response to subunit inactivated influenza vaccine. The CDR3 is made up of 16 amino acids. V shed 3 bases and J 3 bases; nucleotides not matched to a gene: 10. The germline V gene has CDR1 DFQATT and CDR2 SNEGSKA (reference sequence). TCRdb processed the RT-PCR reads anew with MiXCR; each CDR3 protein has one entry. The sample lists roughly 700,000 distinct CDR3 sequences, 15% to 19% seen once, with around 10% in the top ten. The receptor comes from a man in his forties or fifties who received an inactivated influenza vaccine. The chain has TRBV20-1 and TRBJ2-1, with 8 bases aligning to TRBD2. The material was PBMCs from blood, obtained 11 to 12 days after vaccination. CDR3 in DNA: TGCAGTGCTAGTTTTGGTAGCGGGGCACTCTACAATGAGCAGTTCTTC. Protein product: CSASFGSGALYNEQFF.